Listed below are T cell receptor beta chains from one sample, sequenced in a study of blood T cell repertoires in COVID-19. Generated by immunoSEQ multiplex PCR, the TCRdb table keeps only in-frame clones and is missing some. The sample has fewer than 90,000 clones; more than 80% are singletons. Sample: peripheral blood. Source of these receptors: a woman over 75 with acute or convalescent COVID-19. CDR3s include the opening cysteine and the closing phenylalanine or tryptophan. D genes are given only for firm matches. Some rows have no size entry. The others give once, few or many, or a class for an expanded clone.

V	J	D	size	DNA	CDR3
TRBV19	TRBJ2-2	-	once	TGTGCCAGTACGAGTATTTCGAACACCGGGGAGCTGTTTTTT	CASTSISNTGELFF
TRBV5-1	TRBJ2-5	TRBD1	-	TGCGCCAGCAGCCTGGACAGGGGAGAGACCCAGTACTTC	CASSLDRGETQYF
TRBV24-1	TRBJ1-1	TRBD1	-	TGTGCCACCATAACCGGGCAGGGGGCCCGCTTCAAGGAAGCTTTCTTT	CATITGQGARFKEAFF
TRBV19	TRBJ1-2	-	many	TGTGCCAGTAGTAAGCTGAACTATGGCTACACCTTC	CASSKLNYGYTF
TRBV7-9	TRBJ1-4	TRBD1	-	TGTGCCAGCAGCTTTGGGGACAGAGAATATGAAAAACTGTTTTTT	CASSFGDREYEKLFF
TRBV19	TRBJ2-1	TRBD2	-	TGTGCCAGTAGCCCCCTTCGGGGACTAGCGGGAGCAGGGCGGTTCTTC	CASSPLRGLAGAGRFF
TRBV3-1/TRBV3-2	TRBJ1-5	TRBD1	-	TGTGCCAGCAGCCAAGCCCCGACAGGGGTCACCCATAGCAATCAGCCCCAGCATTTT	CASSQAPTGVTHSNQPQHF
TRBV5-1	TRBJ2-1	TRBD1	-	TGCGCCAGCAGCTTGGTGGGACAGGGATCCAATGAGCAGTTCTTC	CASSLVGQGSNEQFF
TRBV30	TRBJ2-5	-	once	TGTGCCTGGAGTGACGACCGACGGGGACAAGAGACCCAGTACTTC	CAWSDDRRGQETQYF
TRBV27	TRBJ2-1	TRBD2	-	TGTGCCAGCAGTTTAGGGAGCTTTACTAGCGGGAGGCCCCATGAGCAGTTCTTC	CASSLGSFTSGRPHEQFF
TRBV3-1/TRBV3-2	TRBJ1-3	-	-	TGTGCCAGCAGCCAAGCAGCGGACACCATATATTTT	CASSQAADTIYF
TRBV15	TRBJ1-1	-	-	TGTGCCACCAGCAGACCGGACAGCACTGAAGCTTTCTTT	CATSRPDSTEAFF
TRBV5-1	TRBJ2-3	TRBD1	-	TGCGCCAGCAGCTTGGGGGACAGCTATACGCAGTATTTT	CASSLGDSYTQYF
TRBV5-1	TRBJ2-5	-	-	TGCGCCAGCAGCTTGGGTACAGGGATGGGGACCCAGTACTTC	CASSLGTGMGTQYF
TRBV5-1	TRBJ1-2	-	few	TGCGCCAGCAGCTTGGATTGGCCTTTGTCTGGCTACACCTTC	CASSLDWPLSGYTF
TRBV19	TRBJ2-5	TRBD1	-	TGTGCCAGTAGGGACAGGGTGCCAGAGACCCAGTACTTC	CASRDRVPETQYF
TRBV2	TRBJ1-2	-	-	TGTGCCAGCAGTCCCAATACTATCATAGGACAGCTCTATGGCTACACCTTC	CASSPNTIIGQLYGYTF
TRBV2	TRBJ2-5	-	-	TGTGCCAGCAGTGGGGACATTCAAGAGACCCAGTACTTC	CASSGDIQETQYF
TRBV6-2/TRBV6-3	TRBJ2-7	TRBD1	few	TGTGCCAGCAGTACCCCCGGGACAGGTACCTACGAGCAGTACTTC	CASSTPGTGTYEQYF
TRBV2	TRBJ1-2	TRBD1	few	TGTGCCAGCAGTGGAGACAGGGTAGGTGGCGGCTACACCTTC	CASSGDRVGGGYTF
TRBV7-9	TRBJ2-7	TRBD1	-	TGTGCCAGCAGCTTCTGGGACAGGGGGCGAGAGCAGTACTTC	CASSFWDRGREQYF
TRBV5-1	TRBJ2-1	-	-	TGCGCCAGCAGGTCCTTCTTGGCGGGGAGCCTAATCTCCTACAATGAGCAGTTCTTC	CASRSFLAGSLISYNEQFF
TRBV5-1	TRBJ2-5	TRBD1	few	TGCGCCAGCAGCTGGGACAGTACTTCAGAGACCCAGTACTTC	CASSWDSTSETQYF
TRBV19	TRBJ1-6	-	-	TGTGCCAGTAGGGACAGCTCCTATAATTCACCCCTCCACTTT	CASRDSSYNSPLHF
TRBV7-2	TRBJ2-3	TRBD1	once	TGTGCCAGCAGCGCACAGGGGGCTGCAGATACGCAGTATTTT	CASSAQGAADTQYF
TRBV6-5	TRBJ2-1	TRBD2	-	TGTGCCAGTAAGCGGGATACCTACAATGAGCAGTTCTTC	CASKRDTYNEQFF
TRBV19	TRBJ1-5	TRBD1	-	TGTGCCAGTAGTATACCCCTCGAGCTAAGCCGGGGCAGGGGGGATCAGCCCCAGCATTTT	CASSIPLELSRGRGDQPQHF
TRBV5-1	TRBJ1-1	TRBD1	-	TGCGCCAGCAGCGGGACAGGGGCGGGGGGCACTGAAGCTTTCTTT	CASSGTGAGGTEAFF
TRBV19	TRBJ2-3	-	-	TGTGCCAGTAGTATAGACTTAACTAGCACAGATACGCAGTATTTT	CASSIDLTSTDTQYF
TRBV7-2	TRBJ2-1	TRBD2	-	TGTGCCAGCAGCTTTAGAGGGAGGGCCGTATACAATGAGCAGTTCTTC	CASSFRGRAVYNEQFF
TRBV5-1	TRBJ2-7	-	-	TGCGCCAGCAGCCCCACGGGACAAACCTACGAGCAGTACTTC	CASSPTGQTYEQYF
TRBV27	TRBJ1-2	-	-	TGTGCCAACAATCTGCGGGAAGTTGAGGGGCACTATGGCTACACCTTC	CANNLREVEGHYGYTF
TRBV18	TRBJ1-4	TRBD1	-	TGTGCCAGCTCACTGGACAGGCTGCTACCCGGGCGTGTTGCAACTAATGAAAAACTGTTTTTT	CASSLDRLLPGRVATNEKLFF
TRBV6-6	TRBJ1-2	-	-	TGTGCCAGCAGTTACGGAGAGAACGCTAACTATGGCTACACCTTC	CASSYGENANYGYTF
TRBV7-9	TRBJ2-5	-	-	TGTGCCAGCAGCTCCACAGGATCCCAAGAGACCCAGTACTTC	CASSSTGSQETQYF
TRBV28	TRBJ2-3	-	-	TGTGCCAGCAGTCCAGTTGCGACAGACCGTCAAGATACGCAGTATTTT	CASSPVATDRQDTQYF
TRBV30	TRBJ1-5	-	-	TGTGCCTGGTCAGGGGATAGTAGCAATCAGCCCCAGCATTTT	CAWSGDSSNQPQHF
TRBV21-1	TRBJ2-3	-	-	TGTGCCAGCAGCAAAGAACCGGGACTAGCGGCAGATACGCAGTATTTT	CASSKEPGLAADTQYF
TRBV25-1	TRBJ2-5	TRBD1	-	TGTGCCAGCAGTGAATATCAAGCAGGGGGCTATGAGACCCAGTACTTC	CASSEYQAGGYETQYF
TRBV7-9	TRBJ1-1	-	-	TGTGCCAGCAGCTTCTTGGGTGGGAGGACCATGAACACTGAAGCTTTCTTT	CASSFLGGRTMNTEAFF
TRBV19	TRBJ2-2	TRBD2	-	TGTGCCAGTAGTATCGTACGCGGGGGTGACGCGAACACCGGGGAGCTGTTTTTT	CASSIVRGGDANTGELFF
TRBV4-1	TRBJ2-2	-	-	TGCGCCAGCAGCCAAGAATCGGGGACCGGGGAGCTGTTTTTT	CASSQESGTGELFF
TRBV27	TRBJ1-2	TRBD1	-	TGTGCCAGCAGTTTTGGCCAGGGGGACTATGGCTACACCTTC	CASSFGQGDYGYTF
TRBV7-2	TRBJ1-5	-	-	TGTGCCAGCAGCTTACGTCGCGGGGGGTATCAGCCCCAGCATTTT	CASSLRRGGYQPQHF
TRBV19	TRBJ2-7	TRBD1	-	TGTGCCAGTAGTTCACGGACAGGGGGGGCCTACGAGCAGTACTTC	CASSSRTGGAYEQYF
TRBV6-1	TRBJ1-2	-	-	TGTGCCAGCAGTGATTCAGGGGCGCCGTACTATGGCTACACCTTC	CASSDSGAPYYGYTF
TRBV2	TRBJ1-6	-	-	TGTGCCAGCAGCCGGGACATTCATTCACCCCTCCACTTT	CASSRDIHSPLHF